This TCR beta chain is drawn from a study of cytomegalovirus exposure and HLA in healthy donors. Study results and limitations: CMV serostatus was the only recorded immune exposure for donors.

This clone was seen a single time. Its antigen is still unknown. This PCR relied on a set of 60 Vbeta primers and 13 Jbeta primers. Some clones are missing from TCRdb's copy, which holds only in-frame ones; the method was immunoSEQ multiplex PCR. Seen here are about 190,000 clones, around 87% observed once, and the top ten hold around 1%. Sequenced sample: PBMCs. This TCR came from a boy aged 2 to 10 in good health and CMV-seronegative.

CDR3 sequence (DNA): TGTGCCAGCAGTTTGGACCCACCAGGGGTGTCAGAAAAACTGTTTTTT. Protein product: CASSLDPPGVSEKLFF. The rearrangement joins TRBV27 to TRBJ1-4; tentative D call: TRBD1 (6 bases). Germline-derived CDR1 and CDR2 are MNHEY and SMNVEV (reference sequence). The CDR3 has 16 residues. V was trimmed by 3 bases and J by 8 bases, leaving 19 bases between them.